The entry that follows covers one TCR beta chain sequence. The data originate from a study of blood T cell dynamics during melanoma immunotherapy. Time point described: week 3, after first cycle of checkpoint inhibitor. Germline V gives CDR1 MNHNS, CDR2 SASEGT. This CDR3 spans 17 amino acids. Trimming took 1 base from V and 1 from J; bases not matched to a gene: 9. Assay used: immunoSEQ multiplex PCR; TCRdb lists only in-frame clones, some missing. The table records 25,000 to 35,000 clones, over 80% of them present only once. The chain recombines TRBV6-1 with TRBJ2-7; TRBD1 aligns across 8 bases. The sample was blood, taken from a patient treated with checkpoint blockade. This receptor was obtained from a human donor with melanoma. CDR3 sequence (DNA): TGTGCCAGCAGTGAAGGCTACAGGGGGGCCCAGTCCTACGAGCAGTACTTC. Encoded protein: CASSEGYRGAQSYEQYF.